This record looks at one T cell receptor beta chain sequence and its context. The data derive from a study of T-cell reconstitution after alpha-beta-depleted transplantation in children. Unique molecular identifiers tagged the TCRbeta library. TCRdb redid the calling of the PCR reads with MiXCR, one entry per CDR3 protein. The table includes about 420,000 distinct CDR3 sequences, around 15% detected once. This CDR3 is built from 16 residues. The V gene's germline CDR1 is SGHTA and CDR2 FQGNSA. V dropped 1 base and J dropped 7 bases, with 14 bases sitting between them. The rearrangement uses TRBV7-2 and TRBJ1-6; D uncertain. Sequences were derived from PBMCs, mostly from graft donor cells, sampled 360 days after TCRalphabeta/CD19-depleted stem cell transplant. The sequence was obtained from a boy under two years old who had a stem cell transplant for Wiskott-Aldrich syndrome, so the T cells may come from the graft donor. CDR3: CASSLGVNARNSPLHF. The CDR3 region has the DNA TGTGCCAGCAGCTTAGGGGTAAATGCCCGGAATTCACCCCTCCACTTT.